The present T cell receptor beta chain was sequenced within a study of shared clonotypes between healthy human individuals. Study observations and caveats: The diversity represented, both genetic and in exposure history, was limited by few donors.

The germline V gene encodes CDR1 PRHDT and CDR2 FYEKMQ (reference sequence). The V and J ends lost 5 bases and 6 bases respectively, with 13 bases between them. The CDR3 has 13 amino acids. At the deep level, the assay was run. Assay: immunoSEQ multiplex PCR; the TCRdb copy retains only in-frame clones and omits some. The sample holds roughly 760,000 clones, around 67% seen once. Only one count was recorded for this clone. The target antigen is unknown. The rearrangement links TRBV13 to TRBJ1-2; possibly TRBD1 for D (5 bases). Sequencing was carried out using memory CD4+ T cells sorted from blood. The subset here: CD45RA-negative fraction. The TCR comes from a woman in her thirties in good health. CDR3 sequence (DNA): TGTGCCAGCAGCCCGAGGGACGCTAATGGCTACACCTTC. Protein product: CASSPRDANGYTF.